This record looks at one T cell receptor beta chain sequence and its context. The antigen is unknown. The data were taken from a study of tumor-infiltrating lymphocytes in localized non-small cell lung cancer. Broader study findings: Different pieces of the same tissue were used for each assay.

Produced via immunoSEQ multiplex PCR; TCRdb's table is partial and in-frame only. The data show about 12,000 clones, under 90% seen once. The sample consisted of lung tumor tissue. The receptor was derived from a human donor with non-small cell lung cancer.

The CDR3 protein is CASSLAGGSGNTIYF. The CDR3 DNA is TGTGCCAGCAGTCTGGCGGGAGGCTCTGGAAACACCATATATTTT. The genes are TRBV6-5 and TRBJ1-3; no definite D call. Trimming shortened V by 5 bases and J by 0 bases, and 11 bases separated the two germline ends. This CDR3 comprises 15 residues. Germline lookup yields CDR1 MNHEY and CDR2 SVGAGI.